This T cell receptor beta chain was recovered during a study of CD8+ T cells in alopecia areata. Study in general: Patients in the treated group were given tofacitinib by mouth, 5 to 10 mg twice a day.

The sequencing template was cDNA reverse transcribed from extracted RNA. Sequencing used immunoSEQ multiplex PCR; TCRdb keeps in-frame clones, though not all of them. The sample carries about 180,000 clones, around 63% recorded once. Sorted out of PBMCs were CD4+ T cells and CD8+ T cells. V lost 7 bases and J lost 9; bases outside the gene matches: 18. From germline, CDR1 is SQVTM and CDR2 ANQGSEA. The length of the CDR3 is 15 residues. This sequence joins TRBV29-1 and TRBJ2-1; the match to TRBD2 covers 7 bases. Specimen: CD4+ T cells sorted from blood, collected at week 0. This sequence originates from a human donor with alopecia areata. CDR3 region: CSASVGLVKGSEQFF. The CDR3 region has the DNA TGCAGCGCTTCGGTAGGACTAGTAAAGGGCAGTGAGCAGTTCTTC.